These 28 T cell receptor beta chains were sequenced from one sample in a study of cytomegalovirus exposure and HLA in healthy donors. PCR was performed using 60 Vbeta and 13 Jbeta primers. Profiled with immunoSEQ multiplex PCR; TCRdb holds only in-frame clones, not every one. The sample has some 110,000 clones, 80% to 85% seen once. What was sequenced was PBMCs. Every receptor here comes from a woman aged 25 to 39 in good health and CMV-seronegative.

The chain employs TRBV10-3 and TRBJ2-7, with 7 bases that match TRBD1. The CDR3 loop spans 14 amino acids. Trimming cost V 11 bases and J 2 bases; bases outside gene matches: 12. Looked up from germline, CDR1 is ENHRY and CDR2 is SYGVKD. The CDR3 DNA is TGTGCCGCCGCCCCGGGACAGTCTACCTACGAGCAGTACTTC. This encodes CAAAPGQSTYEQYF.

The chain combines TRBV15 with TRBJ2-7, with TRBD2 matching over 12 bases. The V gene end was trimmed by 3 bases and the J gene end by 2 bases; junction bases not matched to a gene: 11. This CDR3 comprises 18 residues. Per the germline V gene, CDR1 is LNHNV and CDR2 is YYDKDF (reference sequence). CDR3 coding DNA: TGTGCCACCAGCAGGGAGAGAGATGGACTAGCGGGAACCTACGAGCAGTACTTC. It encodes CATSRERDGLAGTYEQYF.

This sequence joins TRBV16 and TRBJ1-1; D is unclear. Trimming removed 0 bases at V and 3 bases at J, with 5 bases between. Germline lookup yields CDR1 KGHSY and CDR2 FQNENV. This CDR3 has 13 residues. The CDR3 sequence: CASSQSGDTEAFF. The CDR3 DNA follows: TGTGCCAGCAGCCAATCTGGAGACACTGAAGCTTTCTTT.

Here the CDR3 reads CASSFQAVGYGYTF. The CDR3 bases are TGTGCCAGCAGCTTCCAGGCCGTGGGCTATGGCTACACCTTC. This sequence joins TRBV7-9 and TRBJ1-2; D not certain. The V end was cut by 3 bases, the J end by 4 bases, with 12 bases between. This CDR3 comprises 14 residues. Germline V gene lookup returns CDR1 SEHNR and CDR2 FQNEAQ (reference sequence).

J is TRBJ2-5 and V is TRBV11-2, with D possibly being TRBD2 (5 bases). CDR1 and CDR2 (germline): SGHAT, FQNNGV. Deletions cut 1 base from V and 5 bases from J, with 20 bases between. This CDR3 is 17 amino acids long. The CDR3 bases are TGTGCCAGCAGCTTAGGCCCATACCGGCTAGCCTCCGAGACCCAGTACTTC. Protein product: CASSLGPYRLASETQYF. The variable domain in full, completed from reference TRBV11-2 and TRBJ2-5, reads EAGVAQSPRYKIIEKRQSVAFWCNPISGHATLYWYQQILGQGPKLLIQFQNNGVVDDSQLPKDRFSAERLKGVDSTLKIQPAKLEDSAVYLCASSLGPYRLASETQYFGPGTRLLVL.

V gene TRBV4-1 combines with J gene TRBJ2-3, with 7 bases that match TRBD2. Germline V CDR1 and CDR2: MGHRA, YSYEKL. V gave up 5 bases and J gave up 2 bases; unmatched junction bases: 13. This CDR3 comprises 17 residues. CDR3 nucleotides: TGCGCCAGCAGCTACCCCGTTTTGCGGGGGATCACAGATACGCAGTATTTT. Protein product: CASSYPVLRGITDTQYF.

In this sample, this clone turned up once. Other nucleotide sequences in the sample specify the same CDR3. The chain uses TRBV7-3 and TRBJ2-7; a weak D match, TRBD2 (6 bases). This CDR3 has 14 residues. Trimming removed 5 bases at V and 1 base at J, with 12 bases between. Germline CDR1 and CDR2: SGHTA and FQGTGA. The CDR3 reads CASSPTGGSYEQYF. The CDR3 bases are TGTGCCAGCAGCCCCACCGGGGGTTCCTACGAGCAGTACTTC.

The rearrangement uses TRBV2 and TRBJ1-5, with D hard to call. Germline CDR1 is SNHLY and CDR2 is FYNNEI. This CDR3 spans 14 amino acids. Trimming stripped 7 bases from V and 6 bases from J, with 16 bases between. As DNA, the CDR3 is TGTGCCAGCACCCTGGGCGGAGGGAGTCAGCCCCAGCATTTT. This encodes CASTLGGGSQPQHF.

The chain employs TRBV6-4 and TRBJ2-7, with 8 bases aligning to TRBD2. The CDR3 runs 14 residues. The V and J ends lost 11 bases and 5 bases, in that order; junction bases with no gene match: 14. Looked up from germline, CDR1 is MRHNA and CDR2 is SNTAGT. This CDR3 is CAGPVGLESNEQYF. DNA of the CDR3: TGTGCCGGTCCGGTGGGACTAGAAAGCAACGAGCAGTACTTC.

To note about this clone: Other DNA sequences in this specimen translate into the identical CDR3. The rearrangement links TRBV7-3 to TRBJ2-5, with D perhaps matching TRBD1 (5 bases). CDR3 size: 13 residues. Trimming took 1 base from V and 2 from J, leaving 5 bases between them. CDR1 SGHTA and CDR2 FQGTGA come from the germline V gene. CDR3 region: CASSLRQQETQYF. Written as DNA, the CDR3 is TGTGCCAGCAGCTTAAGACAGCAAGAGACCCAGTACTTC. Combining the CDR3 with reference TRBV7-3 and TRBJ2-5 gives the whole variable domain GAGVSQTPSNKVTEKGKYVELRCDPISGHTALYWYRQSLGQGPEFLIYFQGTGAADDSGLPNDRFFAVRPEGSVSTLKIQRTERGDSAVYLCASSLRQQETQYFGPGTRLLVL.

This clone has just a few counts. This chain connects TRBV6-1 to TRBJ1-5, with D unclear. This CDR3 is 14 amino acids long. The V gene lost 10 bases and the J gene lost 0 bases, with 13 bases spanning the gap. In germline, CDR1 is MNHNS, CDR2 SASEGT. CDR3 sequence reads: CANHKLYSNQPQHF. CDR3 DNA sequence: TGTGCCAATCACAAGTTGTATAGCAATCAGCCCCAGCATTTT.

Here the CDR3 reads CASSRSGALDGYTF. CDR3 coding DNA: TGTGCCAGCAGCCGGAGCGGGGCTTTGGATGGCTACACCTTC. The genes are TRBV6-5 and TRBJ1-2; a possible D gene is TRBD1 (5 bases). CDR3 length: 14 amino acids. The germline V gene has CDR1 MNHEY and CDR2 SVGAGI. Deletions cut 6 bases from V and 6 bases from J, with 17 bases between.

This chain links TRBV4-1 with TRBJ2-2; TRBD2 matches at 9 bases. The junction had 6 bases not matched to a gene; V was cut back by 4 bases and J by 0 bases. Germline CDR1 MGHRA, CDR2 YSYEKL. CDR3 size: 17 residues. This CDR3 reads CASSLPSGNANTGELFF. DNA for the CDR3: TGCGCCAGCAGCCTTCCTAGCGGGAACGCGAACACCGGGGAGCTGTTTTTT.

The V call is TRBV30, the J call TRBJ2-7, with 7 bases matching TRBD1. This CDR3 is built from 13 residues. In germline, CDR1 is GTSNPN, CDR2 SVGIG (reference sequence). Trimming cost V 1 base and J 2 bases; bases outside gene matches: 2. In DNA, the CDR3 is TGTGCCTGGAGTGAAACAGGGGCCTACGAGCAGTACTTC. Protein sequence: CAWSETGAYEQYF.

The chain recombines TRBV7-2 with TRBJ2-5, with 9 bases matching TRBD2. Germline V CDR1 and CDR2: SGHTA, FQGNSA. V lost 4 bases, J lost 2 bases, and 11 bases stayed unmatched. This CDR3 is 17 amino acids long. The CDR3 nucleotides are TGTGCCAGCAGCTCGATGAGGAGCGGGGGGCTTCAAGAGACCCAGTACTTC. This encodes CASSSMRSGGLQETQYF.

V gene TRBV2 combines with J gene TRBJ2-1; D not resolved. V was clipped by 0 bases and J by 10 bases, with 7 bases between them. This CDR3 contains 12 residues. Germline loops: CDR1 SNHLY, CDR2 FYNNEI. The CDR3 sequence: CASSEARSEQFF. The CDR3, as DNA: TGTGCCAGCAGTGAAGCCAGGTCGGAGCAGTTCTTC.

This clone was seen just once. The sample holds other DNA sequences that translate to the same CDR3. The CDR3 nucleotides are TGCAGCGCCACCCCCGGGTCCTTGTCCTACGAGCAGTACTTC. Translated: CSATPGSLSYEQYF. V gene TRBV29-1 combines with J gene TRBJ2-7; D is undetermined. CDR1 is SQVTM and CDR2 is ANQGSEA in the germline V gene. Trimming pared 7 bases from V and 1 base from J, leaving 17 bases between. The CDR3 covers 14 residues.

The gene calls are TRBV7-9 and TRBJ1-1; D not certain. The CDR3 is 13 amino acids. Germline lookup yields CDR1 SEHNR and CDR2 FQNEAQ (reference sequence). Trimming removed 5 bases at V and 0 bases at J, with 7 bases between. CDR3 residues: CASSLSLNTEAFF. In DNA form, the CDR3 reads TGTGCCAGCAGCCTGAGTTTGAACACTGAAGCTTTCTTT. Based on the CDR3 plus reference TRBV7-9 and TRBJ1-1, the full variable domain is DTGVSQNPRHKITKRGQNVTFRCDPISEHNRLYWYRQTLGQGPEFLTYFQNEAQLEKSRLLSDRFSAERPKGSFSTLEIQRTEQGDSAMYLCASSLSLNTEAFFGQGTRLTVV.

V gene TRBV9 combines with J gene TRBJ2-1, with D hard to call. The CDR3 contains 15 residues. V was cut by 4 bases and J by 5 bases, with 16 bases left in between. The germline V gene encodes CDR1 SGDLS and CDR2 YYNGEE. CDR3 coding DNA: TGTGCCAGCAGCACCGAGCGCTGGCTGAACAATGAGCAGTTCTTC. The encoded protein is CASSTERWLNNEQFF.

This clone was counted a single time. This rearrangement joins TRBV6-5 to TRBJ1-2; 7 bases fit TRBD1. The trim removed 5 bases at V and 3 bases at J, leaving 9 bases unmatched. Germline V CDR1 and CDR2: MNHEY, SVGAGI. CDR3 length: 15 residues. The chain's CDR3 is CASSVQGTAYYGYTF. The CDR3 nucleotides are TGTGCCAGCAGTGTACAGGGGACCGCGTACTATGGCTACACCTTC.

The chain is built from TRBV10-3 and TRBJ1-6; tentative D call: TRBD1 (5 bases). Deletions cut 0 bases from V and 7 bases from J, with 7 bases between. The CDR3 contains 14 residues. The germline gives CDR1 ENHRY, CDR2 SYGVKD. The CDR3 protein is CAISESGGNSPLHF. In DNA form, the CDR3 reads TGTGCCATCAGTGAGTCGGGGGGGAATTCACCCCTCCACTTT.

The chain is built from TRBV30 and TRBJ1-5; 7 bases fit TRBD1. The junction had 9 bases not matched to a gene; V was cut back by 8 bases and J by 5 bases. The CDR3 length is 13 residues. Germline CDR1 GTSNPN, CDR2 SVGIG (reference sequence). CDR3 DNA sequence: TGTGCCGTGGGGGACAGACTATATCAGCCCCAGCATTTT. As protein: CAVGDRLYQPQHF.

Only one count was recorded for this clone. The chain employs TRBV18 and TRBJ1-2, with a possible D match to TRBD1 (6 bases). CDR1 KGHSH and CDR2 LQKENI come from the germline V gene. The length of the CDR3 is 14 residues. Trimming removed 6 bases from V and 8 bases from J, with 19 bases in between. CDR3 nucleotides: TGTGCCAGCTCCCTAACCACAGGGTTGGAGGGCTACACCTTC. Its protein is CASSLTTGLEGYTF.

The CDR3 spells CAISEGTGTYGYTF. DNA for the CDR3: TGTGCCATCAGTGAGGGGACAGGGACGTATGGCTACACCTTC. V gene TRBV10-3 combines with J gene TRBJ1-2, with 9 bases identical to TRBD1. CDR1 ENHRY and CDR2 SYGVKD come from the germline V gene. With 2 bases clipped from V and 5 bases from J, the junction kept 3 bases outside the gene matches. This CDR3 comprises 14 residues.

The rearrangement uses TRBV10-3 and TRBJ2-1; the D gene is possibly TRBD1 (7 bases). The V end lost 2 bases, the J end lost 5 bases, and 13 bases lay between the germline ends. Germline lookup yields CDR1 ENHRY and CDR2 SYGVKD. This CDR3 contains 15 residues. CDR3 sequence reads: CAISEAGQIHNEQFF. As DNA, the CDR3 is TGTGCCATCAGTGAGGCGGGACAGATACACAATGAGCAGTTCTTC.

The chain is built from TRBV7-8 and TRBJ1-4, with 8 bases fitting TRBD1. V shed 5 bases and J 2 bases; nucleotides not matched to a gene: 7. The germline gives CDR1 SGHVS, CDR2 FQNEAQ. The CDR3 covers 16 residues. CDR3 in amino acids: CASSQDRVHTNEKLFF. As DNA, the CDR3 is TGTGCCAGCAGCCAGGACAGGGTCCACACTAATGAAAAACTGTTTTTT.

The genes are TRBV11-2 and TRBJ1-1, with TRBD1 matching 7 bases. CDR1 is SGHAT, CDR2 FQNNGV, per germline. After removal of 5 bases from V and 3 bases from J, the junction contained 6 bases not matched to a gene. This CDR3 has 14 residues. The CDR3 reads CASSRQGGDTEAFF. The CDR3 DNA is TGTGCCAGCAGCCGACAGGGTGGCGACACTGAAGCTTTCTTT.

This clone was observed a few times. The chain has TRBV10-2 and TRBJ1-1, with 7 bases fitting TRBD1. From germline, CDR1 is WSHSY and CDR2 SAAADI. The V and J ends lost 8 bases and 2 bases, in that order; junction bases with no gene match: 11. The CDR3 runs to 15 residues. DNA of the CDR3: TGCGCCAGCCGAACACTAAGACAGGGAAACACTGAAGCTTTCTTT. It codes for CASRTLRQGNTEAFF.